This T cell receptor beta chain was identified in a study of blood T cell repertoires in COVID-19. Study summary: Some COVID-19 samples were acute and others convalescent; all came from the United States, Italy and Spain.

The protocol was immunoSEQ multiplex PCR, while the TCRdb copy is restricted to in-frame clones and leaves out a portion. Of over 200,000 clones in the sample, around 88% are singletons; the top ten hold 5% to 6%. Trimming at V came to 6 bases and at J to 1 base, leaving 1 base not matched to a gene. The CDR3 is 15 amino acids. Germline lookup yields CDR1 WNHNN and CDR2 SYGVQD (reference sequence). Sample: peripheral blood. The sequence was obtained from a man at least 80 years old with acute or convalescent COVID-19. The chain joins TRBV10-1 to TRBJ2-1; 12 bases fit TRBD2. The CDR3 sequence is CASSTSGRSYNEQFF. For the CDR3, the DNA is TGCGCCAGCAGCACTAGCGGGAGGTCCTACAATGAGCAGTTCTTC.